This entry lists 2 T cell receptor beta chains sequenced from one sample in a study of cytotoxic CD8 clonotypes in ibrutinib-treated CLL. The data were produced by immunoSEQ multiplex PCR, yet TCRdb's version contains in-frame clones alone and is incomplete. The sample has roughly 150,000 clones, about 88% seen once. The sequencing used PBMCs, collected at disease progression, from a patient treated with ibrutinib. These receptors originate from a human donor with chronic lymphocytic leukemia.

The chain employs TRBV7-2 and TRBJ2-3, with 7 bases aligning to TRBD2. V shed 3 bases and J 2 bases; nucleotides not matched to a gene: 5. Germline V gene data show CDR1 as SGHTA and CDR2 as FQGNSA. CDR3 size: 15 residues. The chain's CDR3 is CASSFQRGFTDTQYF. In DNA, the CDR3 is TGTGCCAGCAGCTTCCAGCGGGGATTCACAGATACGCAGTATTTT.

The rearrangement joins TRBV9 to TRBJ1-3; 9 nucleotides match TRBD1. CDR1 is SGDLS, CDR2 YYNGEE, per germline. V was pared by 0 bases and J by 4 bases, with 2 bases of the junction left unmatched. The CDR3 totals 15 residues. CDR3 region: CASSVAGTGGNTIYF. The CDR3 region has the DNA TGTGCCAGCAGCGTAGCCGGGACAGGGGGAAACACCATATATTTT.